This entry describes one TCR beta chain. Its antigen is undetermined. Time point given: pretreatment peripheral blood. The number of samples from each patient was between 1 and 8, taken pretreatment and on-treatment. This entry is derived from a study of PD-L1 blockade in urothelial cancer. The wider study: Anywhere from 0 to 3 prior chemotherapy regimens had been received by patients. General observations from the study: Survival was better when pretreatment blood TCR clonality fell below the median.

Trimming took off 4 bases at V and 11 bases at J, with 9 bases between the two ends. The CDR3 spans 12 residues. The germline V gene has CDR1 SGHTA and CDR2 FQGNSA. Synthetically made TCR analog templates were put into each PCR as spikes. Generated by immunoSEQ multiplex PCR, the TCRdb table keeps only in-frame clones and is missing some. The table records 65,000 to 90,000 clones, roughly 89% of them present only once. The sample in question was PBMCs, obtained around atezolizumab (anti-PD-L1) treatment. The TCR was taken from an older woman with urothelial cancer. The chain couples TRBV7-2 to TRBJ1-6; no firm D call. The CDR3 here is CASSSTRTPLHF. CDR3 bases: TGTGCCAGCAGCTCTACCAGGACACCCCTCCACTTT.